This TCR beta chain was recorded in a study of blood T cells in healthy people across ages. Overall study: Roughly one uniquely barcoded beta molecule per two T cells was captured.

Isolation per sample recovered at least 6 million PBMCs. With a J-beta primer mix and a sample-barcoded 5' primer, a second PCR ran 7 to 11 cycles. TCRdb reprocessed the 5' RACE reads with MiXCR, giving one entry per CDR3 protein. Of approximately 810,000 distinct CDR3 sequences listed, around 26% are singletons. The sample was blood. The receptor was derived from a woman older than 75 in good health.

CDR3 DNA: TGTGCCCGCACCTCCAACTCAGGGGAGGTGTGGCAGTTCTTC. As protein: CARTSNSGEVWQFF. This rearrangement joins TRBV13 to TRBJ2-1; D could derive from TRBD1 or TRBD2 (6 bases each). CDR3 length: 14 residues. V was cut by 11 bases and J by 12 bases, with 26 bases left in between. CDR1 is PRHDT and CDR2 is FYEKMQ in the germline V gene (reference sequence).